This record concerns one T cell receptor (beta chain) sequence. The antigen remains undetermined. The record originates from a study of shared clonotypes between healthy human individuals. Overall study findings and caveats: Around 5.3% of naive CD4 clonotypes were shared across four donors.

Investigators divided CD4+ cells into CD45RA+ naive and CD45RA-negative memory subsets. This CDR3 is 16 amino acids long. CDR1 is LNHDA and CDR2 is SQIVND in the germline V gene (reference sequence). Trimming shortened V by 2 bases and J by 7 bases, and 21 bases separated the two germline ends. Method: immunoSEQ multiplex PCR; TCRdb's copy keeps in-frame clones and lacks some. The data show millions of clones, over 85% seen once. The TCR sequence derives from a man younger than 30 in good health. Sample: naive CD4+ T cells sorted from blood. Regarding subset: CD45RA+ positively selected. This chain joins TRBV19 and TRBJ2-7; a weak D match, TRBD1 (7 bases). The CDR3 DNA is TGTGCCAGTAGTATACTCCAGGGGGGTATCGCGAGGGAGCAGTACTTC. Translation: CASSILQGGIAREQYF.